One sample yielded the 15 T cell receptor beta chains listed below, sequenced in a study of PD-1 blockade in classical Hodgkin lymphoma. Relapses following autologous stem cell transplantation were seen in all patients, with brentuximab vedotin exposure varying. TCRdb keeps only in-frame clones here, not all; method: immunoSEQ multiplex PCR. Among about 26,000 clones listed, about 67% were seen once. The sequences come from peripheral blood mononuclear cells (PBMCs), collected before the second cycle of nivolumab. These receptors came from a human donor with classical Hodgkin lymphoma.

This chain connects TRBV27 to TRBJ2-2; 7 bases align to TRBD1. Germline CDR1 reads MNHEY; CDR2 reads SMNVEV (reference sequence). The CDR3 loop spans 15 amino acids. Germline trimming cut 3 bases from V and 3 bases from J; bases unmatched to any gene: 4. In DNA form, the CDR3 reads TGTGCCAGCAGTTTTGACAGGGAAGACACCGGGGAGCTGTTTTTT. It yields the protein CASSFDREDTGELFF.

This clone was seen a single time. This chain links TRBV6-1 with TRBJ2-2; D is perhaps TRBD1 (6 bases). Germline loops: CDR1 MNHNS, CDR2 SASEGT. This CDR3 contains 16 residues. The V gene lost 4 bases and the J gene lost 1 base, with 13 bases spanning the gap. The CDR3 reads CASSVRTARNTGELFF. For the CDR3, the DNA is TGTGCCAGCAGTGTCCGGACAGCCCGGAACACCGGGGAGCTGTTTTTT.

The CDR3 protein is CASSVEGLWSSYNEQFF. CDR3 coding DNA: TGTGCCAGCAGCGTAGAAGGACTATGGAGCTCCTACAATGAGCAGTTCTTC. The V call is TRBV9, the J call TRBJ2-1; the D gene is possibly TRBD2 (6 bases). Germline assignment: CDR1 SGDLS and CDR2 YYNGEE. With 0 bases removed from V and 0 bases from J, the gap between germline ends came to 13 bases. This CDR3 contains 17 residues. The entire variable domain, with the rest obtained from reference TRBV9 and TRBJ2-1, is as follows: DSGVTQTPKHLITATGQRVTLRCSPRSGDLSVYWYQQSLDQGLQFLIQYYNGEERAKGNILERFSAQQFPDLHSELNLSSLELGDSALYFCASSVEGLWSSYNEQFFGPGTRLTVL.

The genes are TRBV11-2 and TRBJ1-2, with 8 bases aligning to TRBD1. Trimming removed 5 bases from V and 8 bases from J; junction bases left unmatched: 7. The V gene's germline CDR1 is SGHAT and CDR2 FQNNGV. The CDR3 is 13 amino acids. The CDR3 loop reads CASSHDRGGGYTF. The DNA for the CDR3 is TGTGCCAGCAGCCACGACAGGGGAGGAGGCTACACCTTC. The whole variable domain, filled in from reference TRBV11-2 and TRBJ1-2, reads EAGVAQSPRYKIIEKRQSVAFWCNPISGHATLYWYQQILGQGPKLLIQFQNNGVVDDSQLPKDRFSAERLKGVDSTLKIQPAKLEDSAVYLCASSHDRGGGYTFGSGTRLTVV.

As DNA, the CDR3 is TGTGCCAGCACCCCCCGCTCGGGGGCTGGTCAGCCCCAGCATTTT. Translated: CASTPRSGAGQPQHF. This sequence joins TRBV28 and TRBJ1-5, with a possible D match to TRBD1 (6 bases). The CDR3 is 15 residues long. CDR1 and CDR2 (germline): MDHEN, SYDVKM. Trimming stripped 7 bases from V and 6 bases from J, with 19 bases between. The whole variable domain, remainder taken from reference TRBV28 and TRBJ1-5, is DVKVTQSSRYLVKRTGEKVFLECVQDMDHENMFWYRQDPGLGLRLIYFSYDVKMKEKGDIPEGYSVSREKKERFSLILESASTNQTSMYLCASTPRSGAGQPQHFGDGTRLSIL.

The chain has TRBV11-2 and TRBJ1-1; TRBD1 aligns across 10 bases. Germline V gene data show CDR1 as SGHAT and CDR2 as FQNNGV. Trimming cost V 4 bases and J 1 base; bases outside gene matches: 3. This CDR3 is built from 15 residues. The CDR3 bases are TGTGCCAGCAGCTCGGGACAGGGGTCGAACACTGAAGCTTTCTTT. It encodes CASSSGQGSNTEAFF.

The rearrangement links TRBV19 to TRBJ1-5, with D tentatively TRBD1 (5 bases). Deletions cut 2 bases from V and 5 bases from J, with 10 bases between. The CDR3 has 14 amino acids. Germline-derived CDR1 and CDR2 are LNHDA and SQIVND (reference sequence). Here the CDR3 reads CASSIWGEYQPQHF. The CDR3 nucleotides read TGTGCCAGTAGTATATGGGGGGAATATCAGCCCCAGCATTTT.

J is TRBJ2-3 and V is TRBV6-6; D gene uncertain. Germline V gene lookup returns CDR1 MNHNY and CDR2 SVGAGI (reference sequence). V was trimmed by 9 bases and J by 0 bases, leaving 16 bases between them. CDR3 length: 15 amino acids. CDR3 nucleotide sequence: TGTGCCAGTGAGGACCCAGGTCTTAGCACAGATACGCAGTATTTT. Translation: CASEDPGLSTDTQYF.

The rearrangement joins TRBV25-1 to TRBJ1-4; weak D call: TRBD1 (6 bases). This CDR3 has 16 amino acids. V lost 3 bases, J lost 1 base, and 12 bases lay in between. Per the germline V gene, CDR1 is MGHDK and CDR2 is SYGVNS. CDR3 protein: CASSDLTGLTNEKLFF. CDR3 in DNA: TGTGCCAGCAGTGACCTGACAGGTTTAACTAATGAAAAACTGTTTTTT.

This chain joins TRBV5-1 and TRBJ2-2; D uncertain. The CDR3 is 14 amino acids. CDR1 SGHRS and CDR2 YFSETQ come from the germline V gene. The V gene lost 3 bases and the J gene lost 1 base, with 7 bases spanning the gap. The CDR3 is CASSWRENTGELFF. The CDR3 DNA reads as TGCGCCAGCAGCTGGAGAGAGAACACCGGGGAGCTGTTTTTT.

The rearrangement joins TRBV11-3 to TRBJ2-1, with 7 bases that match TRBD2. Per germline, CDR1 SGHNT and CDR2 YENEEA. The CDR3 covers 15 residues. V was pared by 6 bases and J by 2 bases, with 7 bases of the junction left unmatched. The CDR3 region is CASSPRAGTYNEQFF. CDR3 in DNA: TGTGCCAGCAGTCCTCGAGCGGGAACCTACAATGAGCAGTTCTTC.

V is TRBV7-9 and J is TRBJ2-1, with 11 nucleotides matching TRBD2. CDR3 size: 15 residues. With 4 bases clipped from V and 6 bases from J, the junction kept 5 bases outside the gene matches. Germline V gene sequence: CDR1 SEHNR, CDR2 FQNEAQ (reference sequence). DNA of the CDR3: TGTGCCAGCAGCTCACGACTAGCGGGAAGCAATGAGCAGTTCTTC. Protein sequence: CASSSRLAGSNEQFF.

The V gene is TRBV27, the J gene TRBJ1-1, with 9 bases that match TRBD1. The CDR3 consists of 17 residues. The V segment lost 1 base and the J segment 5 bases; nucleotides outside the gene matches: 11. Germline lookup yields CDR1 MNHEY and CDR2 SMNVEV (reference sequence). The DNA of the CDR3 is TGTGCCAGCAGTTTATTCCCGCCTAGGACAGGGGCAACTGAAGCTTTCTTT. Encoded protein: CASSLFPPRTGATEAFF.

The chain uses TRBV19 and TRBJ2-2; no clear D. The CDR3 consists of 13 residues. The V and J ends lost 9 bases and 2 bases respectively, with 10 bases between them. The germline CDR1 and CDR2 sequences are LNHDA and SQIVND (reference sequence). The CDR3 sequence is CASRRINTGELFF. CDR3 DNA: TGTGCCAGCCGGAGAATCAACACCGGGGAGCTGTTTTTT.

This clone is medium-sized by share. The chain employs TRBV6-5 and TRBJ1-2, with D uncertain. The CDR3 runs to 13 residues. V gave up 2 bases and J gave up 5 bases, with 9 bases separating them. Germline V gives CDR1 MNHEY, CDR2 SVGAGI. The CDR3 spells CASSYTDGYGYTF. DNA of the CDR3: TGTGCCAGCAGTTACACGGACGGATATGGCTACACCTTC.